This T cell receptor (beta chain) is from a study of cytomegalovirus exposure and HLA in healthy donors. Germline V CDR1 and CDR2: MDHEN, SYDVKM. This CDR3 is 13 amino acids long. Between the trimmed V and J ends, which lost 5 bases and 0 bases, there was a span of 7 bases. PCR involved 60 Vbeta and 13 Jbeta primers. Assay: immunoSEQ multiplex PCR; the TCRdb copy retains only in-frame clones and omits some. Altogether around 130,000 clones are present, around three quarters being singletons, with the ten largest covering 5.3%. Study-wide results and limits: Serostatus for CMV was the only available immune exposure information. The authors confirmed in vitro that a few CMV-associated chains were specific for CMV antigens. In a later analysis, across HLA loci, associated TCR counts were highest for DRB1, lowest for HLA-C. The study put 150 or so TCR beta chains on its list as cytomegalovirus-associated.

As to this clone: Antigen unknown.

The sequence was obtained from a man aged 30 to 45 in good health and CMV-seronegative. The material sequenced was PBMCs. The gene calls are TRBV28 and TRBJ1-2; D is unresolved. CDR3 in amino acids: CASSLTTNYGYTF. The DNA of the CDR3 is TGTGCCAGCAGTCTCACTACTAACTATGGCTACACCTTC.